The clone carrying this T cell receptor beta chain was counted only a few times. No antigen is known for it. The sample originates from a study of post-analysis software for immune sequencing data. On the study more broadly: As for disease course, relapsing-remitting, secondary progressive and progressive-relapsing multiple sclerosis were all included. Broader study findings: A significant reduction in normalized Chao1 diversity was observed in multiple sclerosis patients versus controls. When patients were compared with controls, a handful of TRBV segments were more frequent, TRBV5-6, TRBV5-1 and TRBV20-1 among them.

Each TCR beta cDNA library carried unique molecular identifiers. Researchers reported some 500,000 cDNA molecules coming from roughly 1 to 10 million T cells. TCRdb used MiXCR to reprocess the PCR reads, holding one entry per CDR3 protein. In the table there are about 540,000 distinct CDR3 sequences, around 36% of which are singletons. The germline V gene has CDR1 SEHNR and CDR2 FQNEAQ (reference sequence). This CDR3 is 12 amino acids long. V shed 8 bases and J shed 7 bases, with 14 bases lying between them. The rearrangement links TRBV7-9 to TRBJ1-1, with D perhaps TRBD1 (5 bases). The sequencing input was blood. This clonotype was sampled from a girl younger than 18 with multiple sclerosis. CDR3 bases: TGTGCCAGCTTAGCAGGGTTGGGTGAAGCTTTCTTT. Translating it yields CASLAGLGEAFF. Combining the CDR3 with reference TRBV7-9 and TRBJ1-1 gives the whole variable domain DTGVSQNPRHKITKRGQNVTFRCDPISEHNRLYWYRQTLGQGPEFLTYFQNEAQLEKSRLLSDRFSAERPKGSFSTLEIQRTEQGDSAMYLCASLAGLGEAFFGQGTRLTVV.